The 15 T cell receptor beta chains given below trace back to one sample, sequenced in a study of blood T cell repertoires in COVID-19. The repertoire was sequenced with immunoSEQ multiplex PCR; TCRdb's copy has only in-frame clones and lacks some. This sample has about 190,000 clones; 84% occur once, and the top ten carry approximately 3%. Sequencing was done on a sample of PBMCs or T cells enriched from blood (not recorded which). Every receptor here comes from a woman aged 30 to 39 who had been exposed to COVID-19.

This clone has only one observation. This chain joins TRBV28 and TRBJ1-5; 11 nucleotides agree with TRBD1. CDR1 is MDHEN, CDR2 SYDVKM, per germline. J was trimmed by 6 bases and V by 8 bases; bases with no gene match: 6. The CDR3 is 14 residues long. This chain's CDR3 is CASSGQGDFQPQHF. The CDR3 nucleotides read TGTGCCAGCTCGGGACAGGGGGATTTTCAGCCCCAGCATTTT.

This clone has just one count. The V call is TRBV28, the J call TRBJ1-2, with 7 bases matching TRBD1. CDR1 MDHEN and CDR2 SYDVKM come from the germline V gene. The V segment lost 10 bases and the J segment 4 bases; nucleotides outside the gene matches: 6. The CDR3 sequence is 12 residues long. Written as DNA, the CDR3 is TGTGCCAACTACGGGACAGTCTATGGCTACACCTTC. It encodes CANYGTVYGYTF.

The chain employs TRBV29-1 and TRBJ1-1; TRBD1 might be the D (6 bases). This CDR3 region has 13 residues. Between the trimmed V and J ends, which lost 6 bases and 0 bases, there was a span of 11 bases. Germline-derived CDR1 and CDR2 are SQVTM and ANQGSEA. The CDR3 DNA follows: TGCAGCGTGGCAGGACAGATGAACACTGAAGCTTTCTTT. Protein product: CSVAGQMNTEAFF.

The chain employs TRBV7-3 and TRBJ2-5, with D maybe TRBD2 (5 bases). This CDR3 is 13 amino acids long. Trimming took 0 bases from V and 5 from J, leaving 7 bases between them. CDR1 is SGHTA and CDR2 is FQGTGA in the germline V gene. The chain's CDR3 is CASSLTGGETQYF. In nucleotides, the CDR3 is TGTGCCAGCAGCTTAACAGGCGGGGAGACCCAGTACTTC.

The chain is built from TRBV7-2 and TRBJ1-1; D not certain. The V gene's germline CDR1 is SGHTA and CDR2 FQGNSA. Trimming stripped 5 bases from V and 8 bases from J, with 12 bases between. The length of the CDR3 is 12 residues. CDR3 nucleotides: TGTGCCAGCAGCACTACGCCTGCCGAAGCTTTCTTT. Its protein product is CASSTTPAEAFF. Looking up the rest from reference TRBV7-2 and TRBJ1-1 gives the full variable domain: GAGVSQSPSNKVTEKGKDVELRCDPISGHTALYWYRQSLGQGLEFLIYFQGNSAPDKSGLPSDRFSAERTGGSVSTLTIQRTQQEDSAVYLCASSTTPAEAFFGQGTRLTVV.

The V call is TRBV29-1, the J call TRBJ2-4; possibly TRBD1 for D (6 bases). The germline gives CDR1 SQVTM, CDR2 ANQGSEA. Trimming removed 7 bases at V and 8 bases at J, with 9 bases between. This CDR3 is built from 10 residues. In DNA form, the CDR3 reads TGCAGCGCCAGGGGAGACATTCAGTACTTC. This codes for CSARGDIQYF.

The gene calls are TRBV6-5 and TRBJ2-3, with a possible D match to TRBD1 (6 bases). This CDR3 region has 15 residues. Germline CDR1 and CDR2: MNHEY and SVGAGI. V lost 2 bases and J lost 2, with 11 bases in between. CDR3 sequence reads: CASSYGGPNTDTQYF. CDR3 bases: TGTGCCAGCAGTTACGGGGGCCCGAACACAGATACGCAGTATTTT.

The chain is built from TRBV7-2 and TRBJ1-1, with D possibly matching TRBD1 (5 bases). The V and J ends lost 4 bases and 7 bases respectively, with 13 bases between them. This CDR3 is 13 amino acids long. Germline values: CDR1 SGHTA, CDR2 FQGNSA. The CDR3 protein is CASSSSAQGEAFF. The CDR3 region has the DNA TGTGCCAGCAGCTCCTCTGCGCAGGGTGAAGCTTTCTTT.

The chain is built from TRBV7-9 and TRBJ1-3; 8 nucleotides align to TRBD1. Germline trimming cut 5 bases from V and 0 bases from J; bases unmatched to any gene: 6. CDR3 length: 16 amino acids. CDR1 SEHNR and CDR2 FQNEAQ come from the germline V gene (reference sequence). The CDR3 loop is CASSETTGGSGNTIYF. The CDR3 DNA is TGTGCCAGCAGCGAAACAACAGGGGGCTCTGGAAACACCATATATTTT.

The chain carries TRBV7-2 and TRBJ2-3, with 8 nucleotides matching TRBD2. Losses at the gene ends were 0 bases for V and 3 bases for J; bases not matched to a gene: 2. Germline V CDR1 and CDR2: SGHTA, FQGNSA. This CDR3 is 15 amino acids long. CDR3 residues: CASSLAGGATDTQYF. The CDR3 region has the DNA TGTGCCAGCAGCTTAGCCGGGGGGGCGACAGATACGCAGTATTTT.

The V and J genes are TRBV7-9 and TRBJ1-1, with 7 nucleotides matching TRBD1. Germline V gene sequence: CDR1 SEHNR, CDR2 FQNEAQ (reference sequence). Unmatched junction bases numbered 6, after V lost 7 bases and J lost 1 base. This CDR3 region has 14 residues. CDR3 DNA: TGTGCCAGCACCCTACAGGGGACGAACACTGAAGCTTTCTTT. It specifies CASTLQGTNTEAFF.

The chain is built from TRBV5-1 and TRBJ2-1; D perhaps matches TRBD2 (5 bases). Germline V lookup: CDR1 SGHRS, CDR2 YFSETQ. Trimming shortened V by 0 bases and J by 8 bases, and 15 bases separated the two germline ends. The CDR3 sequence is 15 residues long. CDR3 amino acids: CASSLASGRGYEQFF. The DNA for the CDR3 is TGCGCCAGCAGCTTGGCGTCAGGTCGCGGGTATGAGCAGTTCTTC. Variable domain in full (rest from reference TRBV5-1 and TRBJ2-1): KAGVTQTPRYLIKTRGQQVTLSCSPISGHRSVSWYQQTPGQGLQFLFEYFSETQRNKGNFPGRFSGRQFSNSRSEMNVSTLELGDSALYLCASSLASGRGYEQFFGPGTRLTVL.

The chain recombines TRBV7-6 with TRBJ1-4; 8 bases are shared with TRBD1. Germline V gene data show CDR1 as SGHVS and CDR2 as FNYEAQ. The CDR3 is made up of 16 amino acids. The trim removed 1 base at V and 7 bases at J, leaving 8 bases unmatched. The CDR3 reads CASSLGPDREVEKLFF. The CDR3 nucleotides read TGTGCCAGCAGCTTAGGGCCGGACAGGGAGGTTGAAAAACTGTTTTTT.

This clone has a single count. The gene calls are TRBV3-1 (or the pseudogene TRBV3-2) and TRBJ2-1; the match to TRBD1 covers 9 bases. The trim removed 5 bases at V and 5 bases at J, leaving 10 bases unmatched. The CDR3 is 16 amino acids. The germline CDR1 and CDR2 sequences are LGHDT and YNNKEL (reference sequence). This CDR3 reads CASSSDRDRDDNEQFF. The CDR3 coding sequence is TGTGCCAGCAGCTCGGACCGGGACAGGGATGACAATGAGCAGTTCTTC.

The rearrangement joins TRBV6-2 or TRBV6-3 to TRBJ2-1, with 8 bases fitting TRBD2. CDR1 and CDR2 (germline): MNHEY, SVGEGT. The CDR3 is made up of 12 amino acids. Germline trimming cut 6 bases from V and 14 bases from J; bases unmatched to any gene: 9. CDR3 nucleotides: TGTGCCAGCAGCCAAACTAGCGGTAGTAAGTTCTTC. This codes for CASSQTSGSKFF.